The 12 T cell receptor beta chains given below trace back to one sample, sequenced in a study of shared clonotypes between healthy human individuals (dated by TCRdb to the early 2020s). Library generation was performed with the immunoSEQ multiplex PCR assay. The table was pulled from immuneACCESS by TCRdb, which kept in-frame rearrangements only. Such tables lose some clones; where checked, under half of the loss comes from unresolved V genes, and the rest has no known cause. This sample holds 500,000 to 550,000 clones; about 96% were observed only once. Of the sample, about 0.064% is held by the ten largest clones. Sample: naive CD4+ T cells sorted from blood. Sample cell subset or site, as interpreted from the label and publication: CD45RA+ positively selected. Receptor source: a woman aged 25 to 39 in good health.

This chain connects TRBV19 to TRBJ2-1; no clear D. The CDR3 is made up of 17 amino acids. Germline CDR1 and CDR2: LNHDA and SQIVND (reference sequence). Trimming removed 1 base at V and 2 bases at J, with 15 bases between. CDR3 loop: CASSIVLRGWTYNEQFF. The CDR3 region has the DNA TGTGCCAGTAGTATAGTTCTTCGTGGGTGGACCTACAATGAGCAGTTCTTC.

This clone was observed a single time. V usage is TRBV4-1 and J usage is TRBJ2-7, with 9 bases matching TRBD1. The length of the CDR3 is 15 residues. The J segment lost 1 base and the V segment lost 6 bases, leaving 7 bases of the junction unmatched. Germline V gene lookup returns CDR1 MGHRA and CDR2 YSYEKL. CDR3 sequence reads: CASSPGQGKSYEQYF. The CDR3 DNA reads as TGCGCCAGCAGTCCCGGACAGGGGAAGTCCTACGAGCAGTACTTC.

This clone was seen just once. The rearrangement links TRBV7-2 to TRBJ1-4, with 7 bases fitting TRBD1. This CDR3 is built from 17 residues. The V and J ends lost 5 bases and 2 bases, in that order; junction bases with no gene match: 11. Germline values: CDR1 SGHTA, CDR2 FQGNSA. CDR3 sequence: CASSPARGPRTNEKLFF. The CDR3 coding sequence is TGTGCCAGCAGCCCGGCAAGGGGGCCCCGCACTAATGAAAAACTGTTTTTT.

For the CDR3, the DNA is TGCGCCAGCAGCTTGGCCCAAAGGGAGGAAGAGACCCAGTACTTC. It specifies CASSLAQREEETQYF. The chain combines TRBV5-1 with TRBJ2-5; D possibly corresponds to TRBD2 (6 bases). Germline V gene data show CDR1 as SGHRS and CDR2 as YFSETQ. Trimming removed 0 bases at V and 3 bases at J, with 12 bases between. The CDR3 contains 15 residues. The full variable domain, completed using reference TRBV5-1 and TRBJ2-5, is KAGVTQTPRYLIKTRGQQVTLSCSPISGHRSVSWYQQTPGQGLQFLFEYFSETQRNKGNFPGRFSGRQFSNSRSEMNVSTLELGDSALYLCASSLAQREEETQYFGPGTRLLVL.

DNA for the CDR3: TGTGCCAGCAGCTCAATGTCTAGCGGGGCAGATACGCAGTATTTT. Translating it yields CASSSMSSGADTQYF. The chain carries TRBV7-9 and TRBJ2-3; 9 bases fit TRBD2. V dropped 4 bases and J dropped 4; count of bases not matched to a gene: 6. CDR3 length: 15 amino acids. CDR1 is SEHNR, CDR2 FQNEAQ, per germline (reference sequence).

The chain has TRBV2 and TRBJ1-5, with D possibly matching TRBD1 (6 bases). Trimming stripped 7 bases from V and 1 base from J, with 20 bases between. The CDR3 runs to 17 residues. Per germline, CDR1 SNHLY and CDR2 FYNNEI. CDR3 in amino acids: CASNPGQPLGSNQPQHF. CDR3 nucleotides: TGTGCCAGCAACCCCGGACAGCCCCTCGGGAGCAATCAGCCCCAGCATTTT.

For the CDR3, the DNA is TGTGCCAGCAGCTGGACCGGGACTAGCGGTAAAGAGCAGTACTTC. Protein product: CASSWTGTSGKEQYF. The genes are TRBV5-6 and TRBJ2-7, with TRBD2 matching over 11 bases. V shed 3 bases, J shed 7 bases, and the junction held 9 bases outside the gene matches. This CDR3 is built from 15 residues. Germline loops: CDR1 SGHDT, CDR2 YYEEEE. The full variable domain, rest sourced from reference TRBV5-6 and TRBJ2-7, is DAGVTQSPTHLIKTRGQQVTLRCSPKSGHDTVSWYQQALGQGPQFIFQYYEEEERQRGNFPDRFSGHQFPNYSSELNVNALLLGDSALYLCASSWTGTSGKEQYFGPGTRLTVT.

This rearrangement joins TRBV2 to TRBJ1-2; 7 nucleotides line up with TRBD1. Germline V gives CDR1 SNHLY, CDR2 FYNNEI. Trimming cost V 1 base and J 13 bases; bases outside gene matches: 9. The CDR3 covers 13 residues. The CDR3 here is CASSEEGDRVVTF. The DNA of the CDR3 is TGTGCCAGCAGTGAAGAGGGGGACAGAGTGGTCACCTTC.

CDR3 in amino acids: CASRRADKETQYF. The CDR3 region has the DNA TGTGCCAGCAGGCGAGCGGACAAAGAGACCCAGTACTTC. The chain has TRBV2 and TRBJ2-5, with D perhaps TRBD1 or TRBD2 (5 bases each). The CDR3 has 13 residues. Germline V gene data show CDR1 as SNHLY and CDR2 as FYNNEI. Between the trimmed V and J ends, which lost 6 bases and 3 bases, there was a span of 11 bases.

This rearrangement joins TRBV7-2 to TRBJ2-7, with a weak D call TRBD2 (5 bases). With 5 bases removed from V and 0 bases from J, the gap between germline ends came to 14 bases. The germline V gene encodes CDR1 SGHTA and CDR2 FQGNSA. CDR3 length: 15 amino acids. This CDR3 is CASSVTSGVSYEQYF. CDR3 DNA: TGTGCCAGCAGCGTTACGAGCGGTGTCTCCTACGAGCAGTACTTC.

V gene TRBV2 combines with J gene TRBJ2-5; 10 nucleotides match TRBD1. V dropped 3 bases and J dropped 6; count of bases not matched to a gene: 4. Germline CDR1 is SNHLY and CDR2 is FYNNEI. The CDR3 length is 14 residues. The chain's CDR3 is CASSETGGYKTQYF. The CDR3 coding sequence is TGTGCCAGCAGTGAGACAGGGGGCTATAAGACCCAGTACTTC.

This clone was observed a few times. The chain carries TRBV15 and TRBJ2-7; D unresolved. CDR1 LNHNV and CDR2 YYDKDF come from the germline V gene (reference sequence). The CDR3 runs 12 residues. V was trimmed by 0 bases and J by 6 bases, leaving 6 bases between them. This CDR3 is CATSRDRREQYF. In DNA form, the CDR3 reads TGTGCCACCAGCAGAGATCGGCGCGAGCAGTACTTC.